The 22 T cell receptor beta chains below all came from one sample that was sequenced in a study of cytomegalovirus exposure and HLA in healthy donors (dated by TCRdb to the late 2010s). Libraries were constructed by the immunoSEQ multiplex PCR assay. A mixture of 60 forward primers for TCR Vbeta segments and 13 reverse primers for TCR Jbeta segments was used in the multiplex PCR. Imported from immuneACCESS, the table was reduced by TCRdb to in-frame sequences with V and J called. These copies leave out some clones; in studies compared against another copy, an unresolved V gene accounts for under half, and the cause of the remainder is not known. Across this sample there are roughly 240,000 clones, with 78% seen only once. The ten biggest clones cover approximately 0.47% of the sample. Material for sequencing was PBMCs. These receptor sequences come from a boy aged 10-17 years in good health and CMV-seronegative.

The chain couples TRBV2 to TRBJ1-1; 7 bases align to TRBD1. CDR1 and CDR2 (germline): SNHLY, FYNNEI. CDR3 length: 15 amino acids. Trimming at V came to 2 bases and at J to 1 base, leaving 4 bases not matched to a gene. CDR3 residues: CASSETGTENTEAFF. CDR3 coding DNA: TGTGCCAGCAGTGAAACCGGGACAGAGAACACTGAAGCTTTCTTT.

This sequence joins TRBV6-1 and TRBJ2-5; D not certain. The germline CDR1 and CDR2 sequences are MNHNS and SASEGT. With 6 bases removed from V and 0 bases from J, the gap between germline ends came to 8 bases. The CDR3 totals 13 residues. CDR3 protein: CASRGDNQETQYF. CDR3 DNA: TGTGCCAGCAGGGGTGACAACCAAGAGACCCAGTACTTC.

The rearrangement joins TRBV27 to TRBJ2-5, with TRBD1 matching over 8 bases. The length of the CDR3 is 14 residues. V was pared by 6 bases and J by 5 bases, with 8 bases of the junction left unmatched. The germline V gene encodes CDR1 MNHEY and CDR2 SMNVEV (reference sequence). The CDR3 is CASRSTGAGETQYF. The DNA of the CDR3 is TGTGCCAGCAGATCGACAGGGGCTGGGGAGACCCAGTACTTC.

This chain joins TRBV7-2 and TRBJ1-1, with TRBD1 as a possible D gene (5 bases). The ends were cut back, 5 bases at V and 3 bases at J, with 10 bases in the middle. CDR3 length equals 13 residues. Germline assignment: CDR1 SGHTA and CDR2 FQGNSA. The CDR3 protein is CASSERQHTEAFF. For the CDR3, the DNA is TGTGCCAGCAGCGAAAGACAGCACACTGAAGCTTTCTTT.

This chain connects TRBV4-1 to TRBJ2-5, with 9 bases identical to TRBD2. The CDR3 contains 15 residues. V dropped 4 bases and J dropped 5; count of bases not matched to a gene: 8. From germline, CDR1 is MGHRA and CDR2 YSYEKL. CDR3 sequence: CASSPGVAGVETQYF. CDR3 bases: TGCGCCAGCAGCCCTGGGGTAGCGGGAGTGGAGACCCAGTACTTC.

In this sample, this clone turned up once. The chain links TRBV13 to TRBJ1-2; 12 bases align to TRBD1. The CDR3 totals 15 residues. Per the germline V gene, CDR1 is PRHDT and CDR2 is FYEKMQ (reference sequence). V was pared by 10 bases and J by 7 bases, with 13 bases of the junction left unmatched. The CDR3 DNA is TGTGCCACCCAAAGGAAGGGACAGGGGGCAGTTGGCTACACCTTC. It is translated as CATQRKGQGAVGYTF.

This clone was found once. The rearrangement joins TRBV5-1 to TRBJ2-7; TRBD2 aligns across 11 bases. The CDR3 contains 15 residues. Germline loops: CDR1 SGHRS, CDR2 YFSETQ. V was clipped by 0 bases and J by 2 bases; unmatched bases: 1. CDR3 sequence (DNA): TGCGCCAGCAGCTTGGTAGCGGGAGGGCCCTACGAGCAGTACTTC. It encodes CASSLVAGGPYEQYF.

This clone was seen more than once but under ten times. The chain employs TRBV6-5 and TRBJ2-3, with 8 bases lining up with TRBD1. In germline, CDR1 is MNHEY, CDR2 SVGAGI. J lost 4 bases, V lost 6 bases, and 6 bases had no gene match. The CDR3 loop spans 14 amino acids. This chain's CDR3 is CASRTGGRADTQYF. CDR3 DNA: TGTGCCAGCAGAACAGGGGGAAGAGCAGATACGCAGTATTTT.

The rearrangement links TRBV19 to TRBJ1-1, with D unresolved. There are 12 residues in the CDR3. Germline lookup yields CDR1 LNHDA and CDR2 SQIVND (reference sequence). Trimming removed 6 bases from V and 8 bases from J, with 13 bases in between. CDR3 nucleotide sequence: TGTGCCAGTAGCCAGGCGGGTACAGAAGCTTTCTTT. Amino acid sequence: CASSQAGTEAFF.

The CDR3 reads CASSYGPQGVLYF. The DNA for the CDR3 is TGTGCCAGCAGTTACGGCCCCCAAGGGGTGCTCTATTTT. This chain uses TRBV6-5 with TRBJ2-3, with D perhaps TRBD1 (5 bases). Germline V CDR1 and CDR2: MNHEY, SVGAGI. The V and J ends lost 2 bases and 15 bases respectively, with 18 bases between them. The CDR3 totals 13 residues.

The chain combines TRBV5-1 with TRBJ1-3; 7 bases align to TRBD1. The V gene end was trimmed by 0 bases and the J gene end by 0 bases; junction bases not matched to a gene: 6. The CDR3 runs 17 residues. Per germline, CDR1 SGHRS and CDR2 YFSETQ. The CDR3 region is CASSLGTGDYSGNTIYF. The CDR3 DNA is TGCGCCAGCAGCTTGGGCACAGGGGATTACTCTGGAAACACCATATATTTT.

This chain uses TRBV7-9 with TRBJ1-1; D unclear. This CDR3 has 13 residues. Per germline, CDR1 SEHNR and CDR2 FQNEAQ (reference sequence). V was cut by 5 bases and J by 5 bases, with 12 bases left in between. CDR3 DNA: TGTGCCAGCAGCCCCGAGGTCGGGACTGAAGCTTTCTTT. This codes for CASSPEVGTEAFF.

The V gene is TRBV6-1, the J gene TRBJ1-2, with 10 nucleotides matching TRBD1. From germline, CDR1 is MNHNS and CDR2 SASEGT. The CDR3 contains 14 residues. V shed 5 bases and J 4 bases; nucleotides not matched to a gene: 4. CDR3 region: CASSIGTGVYGYTF. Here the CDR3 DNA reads TGTGCCAGCAGTATAGGGACAGGGGTCTATGGCTACACCTTC.

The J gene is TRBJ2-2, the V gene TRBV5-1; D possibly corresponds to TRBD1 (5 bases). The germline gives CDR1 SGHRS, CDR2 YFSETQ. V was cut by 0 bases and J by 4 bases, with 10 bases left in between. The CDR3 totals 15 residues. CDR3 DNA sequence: TGCGCCAGCAGCTTGGCTGGGGCACCCACCGGGGAGCTGTTTTTT. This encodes CASSLAGAPTGELFF.

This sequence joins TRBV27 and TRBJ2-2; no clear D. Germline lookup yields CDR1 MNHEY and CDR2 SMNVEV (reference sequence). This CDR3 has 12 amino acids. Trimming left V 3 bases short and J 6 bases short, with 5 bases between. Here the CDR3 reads CASSFLAGELFF. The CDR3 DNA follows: TGTGCCAGCAGTTTCCTAGCCGGGGAGCTGTTTTTT.

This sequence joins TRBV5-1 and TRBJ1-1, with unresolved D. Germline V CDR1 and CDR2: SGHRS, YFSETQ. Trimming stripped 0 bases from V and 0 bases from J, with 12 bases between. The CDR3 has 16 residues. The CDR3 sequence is CASSLERRLLNTEAFF. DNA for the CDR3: TGCGCCAGCAGCTTGGAGCGTCGCCTACTGAACACTGAAGCTTTCTTT.

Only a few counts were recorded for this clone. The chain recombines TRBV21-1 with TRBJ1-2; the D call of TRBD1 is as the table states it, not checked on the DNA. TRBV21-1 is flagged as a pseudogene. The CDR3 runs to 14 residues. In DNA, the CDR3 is TGTGCCAGCAGCAAAGTGGGGCCAGGGGATGGCTACACCTTC. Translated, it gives CASSKVGPGDGYTF.

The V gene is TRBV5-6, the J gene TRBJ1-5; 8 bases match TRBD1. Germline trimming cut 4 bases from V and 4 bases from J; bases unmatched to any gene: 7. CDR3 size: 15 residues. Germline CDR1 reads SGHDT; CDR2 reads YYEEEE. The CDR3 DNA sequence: TGTGCCAGCAGCGATGGGACAGGATGGAATCAGCCCCAGCATTTT. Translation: CASSDGTGWNQPQHF.

The CDR3 DNA sequence: TGTGCCAGCAGTTACTCAACAGGGGGCGCAGGATGGGGCTACACCTTC. This sequence encodes CASSYSTGGAGWGYTF. This chain connects TRBV6-5 to TRBJ1-2; the match to TRBD1 covers 9 bases. The CDR3 spans 16 residues. Germline V lookup: CDR1 MNHEY, CDR2 SVGAGI. V was pared by 0 bases and J by 8 bases, with 10 bases of the junction left unmatched.

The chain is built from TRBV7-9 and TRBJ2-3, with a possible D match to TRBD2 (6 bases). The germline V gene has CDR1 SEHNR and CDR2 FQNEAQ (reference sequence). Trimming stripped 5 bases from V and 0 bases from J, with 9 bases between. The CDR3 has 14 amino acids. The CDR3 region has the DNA TGTGCCAGCAGCCGGGACTCGAGCACAGATACGCAGTATTTT. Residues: CASSRDSSTDTQYF.

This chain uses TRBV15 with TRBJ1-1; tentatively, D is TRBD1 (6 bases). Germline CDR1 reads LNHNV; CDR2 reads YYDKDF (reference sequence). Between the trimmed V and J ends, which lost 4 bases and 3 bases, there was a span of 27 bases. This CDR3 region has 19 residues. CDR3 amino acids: CATSTGTHKTRGEDTEAFF. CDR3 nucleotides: TGTGCCACCAGCACCGGGACACACAAAACAAGGGGTGAGGACACTGAAGCTTTCTTT.

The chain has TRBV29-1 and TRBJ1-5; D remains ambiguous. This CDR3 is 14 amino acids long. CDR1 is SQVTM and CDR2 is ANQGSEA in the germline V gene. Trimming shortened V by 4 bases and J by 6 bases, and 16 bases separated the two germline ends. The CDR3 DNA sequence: TGCAGCGTTGGACTGGACGGAGGTGGTCAGCCCCAGCATTTT. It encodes CSVGLDGGGQPQHF.